This TCR beta chain was sequenced in a study of blood T cell repertoires in COVID-19. At the level of the study: Samples of COVID-19 (acute and convalescent) were obtained from the United States, Italy and Spain.

The data were produced by immunoSEQ multiplex PCR, yet TCRdb's version contains in-frame clones alone and is incomplete. The data hold some 200,000 clones, with around 80% observed a single time. This clone is a singleton in its sample. The CDR3 has 15 residues. Per germline, CDR1 SGHDN and CDR2 FVKESK. V lost 2 bases, J lost 3 bases, and 12 bases lay in between. Sequenced: PBMCs or T cells enriched from blood (not recorded which). The receptor was derived from a woman in her thirties or forties with acute COVID-19. V is TRBV14 and J is TRBJ2-3, with TRBD2 as a possible D gene (6 bases). The CDR3 region is CASSQHGGSTDTQYF. CDR3 nucleotides: TGTGCCAGCAGCCAACACGGGGGTTCTACAGATACGCAGTATTTT. The full variable domain, rest sourced from reference TRBV14 and TRBJ2-3, is EAGVTQFPSHSVIEKGQTVTLRCDPISGHDNLYWYRRVMGKEIKFLLHFVKESKQDESGMPNNRFLAERTGGTYSTLKVQPAELEDSGVYFCASSQHGGSTDTQYFGPGTRLTVL.